These 3 T cell receptor beta chains share one sample of origin, sequenced in a study of cytomegalovirus exposure and HLA in healthy donors. The repertoire was sequenced with immunoSEQ multiplex PCR; TCRdb's copy has only in-frame clones and lacks some. The sample yields over 150,000 clones, roughly nine tenths seen once. Material for sequencing was PBMCs. Receptors originate from a woman aged 18 to 35 in good health and CMV-seropositive.

This chain uses TRBV11-2 with TRBJ2-7, with 10 bases that match TRBD1. The CDR3 is made up of 14 amino acids. From germline, CDR1 is SGHAT and CDR2 FQNNGV. The junction had 6 bases not matched to a gene; V was cut back by 4 bases and J by 6 bases. The CDR3 here is CASSSPGDRGEQYF. CDR3 coding DNA: TGTGCCAGCAGCTCCCCGGGGGACAGGGGCGAGCAGTACTTC.

This chain uses TRBV7-2 with TRBJ2-3; D is perhaps TRBD2 (7 bases). Germline V gene data show CDR1 as SGHTA and CDR2 as FQGNSA. The CDR3 totals 16 residues. Trimming took off 4 bases at V and 5 bases at J, with 19 bases between the two ends. The DNA for the CDR3 is TGTGCCAGCAGCTCCGTAAGGGGGGGGGCAGGAGATACGCAGTATTTT. It specifies CASSSVRGGAGDTQYF.

This clone appeared once. The chain has TRBV2 and TRBJ2-3; 9 nucleotides line up with TRBD2. CDR1 is SNHLY, CDR2 FYNNEI, per germline. The CDR3 totals 15 residues. J lost 3 bases, V lost 7 bases, and 8 bases had no gene match. CDR3 region: CASTDSGRGTDTQYF. The DNA for the CDR3 is TGTGCCAGCACGGATAGCGGGAGAGGGACAGATACGCAGTATTTT. Full variable domain (missing parts from reference TRBV2 and TRBJ2-3): EPEVTQTPSHQVTQMGQEVILRCVPISNHLYFYWYRQILGQKVEFLVSFYNNEISEKSEIFDDQFSVERPDGSNFTLKIRSTKLEDSAMYFCASTDSGRGTDTQYFGPGTRLTVL.